The clone carrying this TCR beta chain was found once. The data originate from a study of blood T cell repertoires in COVID-19. About the study: From T cells, B-cell-depleted T cells, or PBMCs came the material, which was cDNA or gDNA.

The CDR3 has 16 residues. The ends lost 2 bases at V and 4 bases at J; junction bases unmatched: 9. Assay: immunoSEQ multiplex PCR; the TCRdb copy retains only in-frame clones and omits some. The repertoire consists of 200,000 to 250,000 clones, with roughly four fifths occurring once and the leading ten covering under 2%. Sequencing input: peripheral blood. The receptor was derived from a woman over 75 with acute or convalescent COVID-19. V usage is TRBV23-1 and J usage is TRBJ2-3, with 7 bases aligning to TRBD2. TRBV23-1 is identified as an open reading frame with a role that is uncertain. The CDR3 sequence: CASSQPPTSEADTQYF. In nucleotides, the CDR3 is TGCGCCAGCAGTCAACCCCCCACTAGCGAGGCAGATACGCAGTATTTT.